This TCR beta chain is drawn from a study of OX40 agonist ivuxolimab in advanced cancers. Study at large: Partial responses were recorded for three patients, including one with hepatocellular carcinoma and two with cutaneous melanoma.

Trimming shortened V by 6 bases and J by 5 bases, and 16 bases separated the two germline ends. Germline V CDR1 and CDR2: ENHRY, SYGVKD. This CDR3 comprises 14 residues. If patients had autoimmune disease history or systemic immunosuppression, they were excluded. Blood was sampled at baseline, cycle 4 day 1, and cycle 7 day 1. Assay: immunoSEQ multiplex PCR; the TCRdb copy retains only in-frame clones and omits some. The sample records approximately 130,000 clones, 90% to 95% being singletons. The TCR originated in an adult with an advanced solid tumor such as melanoma, head and neck, liver or kidney cancer. This chain uses TRBV10-3 with TRBJ1-1; tentatively, D is TRBD1 (6 bases). The sample here was CD4+ or CD8+ T cells sorted from blood, taken in a trial of the OX40 agonist ivuxolimab. The CDR3 sequence: CAIRGTQLGTEAFF. CDR3 nucleotide sequence: TGTGCCATCAGAGGGACACAATTGGGGACTGAAGCTTTCTTT.